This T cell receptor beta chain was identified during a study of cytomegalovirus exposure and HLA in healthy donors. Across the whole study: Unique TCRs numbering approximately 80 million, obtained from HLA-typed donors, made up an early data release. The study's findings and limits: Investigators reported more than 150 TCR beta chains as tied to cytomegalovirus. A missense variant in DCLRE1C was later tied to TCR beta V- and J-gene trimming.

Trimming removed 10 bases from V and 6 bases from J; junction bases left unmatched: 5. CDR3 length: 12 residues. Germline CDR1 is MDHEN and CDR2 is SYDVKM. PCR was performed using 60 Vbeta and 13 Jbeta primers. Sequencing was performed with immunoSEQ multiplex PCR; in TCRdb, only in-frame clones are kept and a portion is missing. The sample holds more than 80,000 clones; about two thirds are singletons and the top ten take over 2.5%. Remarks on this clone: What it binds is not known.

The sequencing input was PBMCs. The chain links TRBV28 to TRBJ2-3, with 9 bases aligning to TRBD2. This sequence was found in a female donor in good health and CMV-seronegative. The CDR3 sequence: CATSGAGDTQYF. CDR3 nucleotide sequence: TGTGCCACTAGCGGGGCGGGGGATACGCAGTATTTT.